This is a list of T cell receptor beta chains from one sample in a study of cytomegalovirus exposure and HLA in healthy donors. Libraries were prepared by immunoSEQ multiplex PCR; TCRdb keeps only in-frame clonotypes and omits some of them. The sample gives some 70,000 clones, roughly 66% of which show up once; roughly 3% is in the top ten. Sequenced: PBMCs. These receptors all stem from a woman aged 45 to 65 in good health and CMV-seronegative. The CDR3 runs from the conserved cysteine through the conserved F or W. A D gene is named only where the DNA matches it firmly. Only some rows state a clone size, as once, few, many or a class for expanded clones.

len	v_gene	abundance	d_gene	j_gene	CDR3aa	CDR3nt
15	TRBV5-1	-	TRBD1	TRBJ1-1	CASSVVGTGDSEAFF	TGCGCCAGCAGCGTGGTTGGGACAGGGGACTCTGAAGCTTTCTTT
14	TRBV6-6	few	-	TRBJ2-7	CASTQGVGVYEQYF	TGTGCCAGCACCCAAGGGGTGGGTGTATACGAGCAGTACTTC
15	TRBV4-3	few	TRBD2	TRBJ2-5	CASSQVAGDQETQYF	TGCGCCAGCAGCCAAGTAGCGGGAGATCAAGAGACCCAGTACTTC
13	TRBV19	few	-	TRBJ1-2	CASTTAANYGYTF	TGTGCCAGTACAACAGCCGCTAACTATGGCTACACCTTC
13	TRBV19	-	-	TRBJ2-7	CASSMAPSYEQYF	TGTGCCAGTAGCATGGCCCCCTCCTACGAGCAGTACTTC
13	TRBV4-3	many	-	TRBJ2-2	CASSQDSTGELFF	TGCGCCAGCAGCCAAGATTCGACCGGGGAGCTGTTTTTT
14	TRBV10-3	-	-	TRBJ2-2	CAISAPTSTGELFF	TGTGCCATCAGTGCTCCCACTAGCACCGGGGAGCTGTTTTTT
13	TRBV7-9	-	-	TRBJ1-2	CASSLGGGYGYTF	TGTGCCAGCAGCTTAGGGGGAGGTTATGGCTACACCTTC
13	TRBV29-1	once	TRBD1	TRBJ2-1	CSVRDRGVGEQFF	TGCAGCGTTCGGGACAGGGGTGTTGGTGAGCAGTTCTTC
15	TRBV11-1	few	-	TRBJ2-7	CASSSPLASSYEQYF	TGTGCCAGCAGCTCCCCCCTTGCTAGCTCCTACGAGCAGTACTTC
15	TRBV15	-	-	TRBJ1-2	CATSREGEQGSSYTF	TGTGCCACCAGCAGAGAGGGAGAACAGGGTAGCAGCTACACCTTC
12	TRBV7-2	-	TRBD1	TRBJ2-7	CASSRQGYEQYF	TGTGCCAGCAGCCGACAGGGCTACGAGCAGTACTTC
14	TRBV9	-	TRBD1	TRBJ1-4	CASSATGGNEKLFF	TGTGCCAGCAGTGCGACAGGGGGTAATGAAAAACTGTTTTTT
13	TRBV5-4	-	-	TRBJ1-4	CASSQGIGEKLFF	TGTGCCAGCAGCCAGGGCATTGGCGAAAAACTGTTTTTT
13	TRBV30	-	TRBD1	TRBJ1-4	CAWADRVNEKLFF	TGTGCCTGGGCCGACAGGGTTAATGAAAAACTGTTTTTT
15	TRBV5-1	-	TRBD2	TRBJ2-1	CASSLAQTSGRIQFF	TGCGCCAGCAGCTTGGCCCAGACTAGCGGGAGAATTCAGTTCTTC
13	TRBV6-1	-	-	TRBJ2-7	CASSFSPSVEQYF	TGTGCCAGCAGTTTTAGCCCCTCGGTCGAGCAGTACTTC
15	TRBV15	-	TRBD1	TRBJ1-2	CATSRQGTALHGYTF	TGTGCCACCAGCAGGCAGGGGACAGCATTACATGGCTACACCTTC
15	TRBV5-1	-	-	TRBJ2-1	CASSITLGGYNEQFF	TGCGCCAGCAGCATAACTCTCGGGGGTTACAATGAGCAGTTCTTC
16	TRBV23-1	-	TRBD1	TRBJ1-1	CASSQFRTGGMAEAFF	TGCGCCAGCAGTCAATTCCGGACAGGGGGCATGGCTGAAGCTTTCTTT
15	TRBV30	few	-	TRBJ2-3	CAWSVASGSTDTQYF	TGTGCCTGGAGTGTAGCCAGCGGGAGCACAGATACGCAGTATTTT
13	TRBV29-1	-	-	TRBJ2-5	CSVKTGAQETQYF	TGCAGTGTCAAGACAGGAGCCCAAGAGACCCAGTACTTC
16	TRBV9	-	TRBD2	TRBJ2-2	CASSALAGSNTGELFF	TGTGCCAGCAGCGCCTTAGCGGGATCGAACACCGGGGAGCTGTTTTTT
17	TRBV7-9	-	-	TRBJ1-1	CASSLPRGNARSTEAFF	TGTGCCAGCAGCTTACCTCGCGGGAACGCCCGAAGCACTGAAGCTTTCTTT
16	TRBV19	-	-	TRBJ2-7	CASSRGVEQGRYEQYF	TGTGCCAGTAGTAGAGGGGTGGAACAGGGCCGGTACGAGCAGTACTTC
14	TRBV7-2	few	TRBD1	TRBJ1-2	CASSLPAETGRYTF	TGTGCCAGCAGCTTACCCGCTGAGACAGGGCGCTACACCTTC
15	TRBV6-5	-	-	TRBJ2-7	CASSPRQVLTYEQYF	TGTGCCAGCAGTCCTAGACAGGTCCTCACCTACGAGCAGTACTTC
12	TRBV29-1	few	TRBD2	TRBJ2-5	CSVGLAEETQYF	TGCAGCGTGGGGCTAGCGGAAGAGACCCAGTACTTC
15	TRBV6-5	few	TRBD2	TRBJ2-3	CASRSSGTSTDTQYF	TGTGCCAGCAGATCCAGCGGGACGAGCACAGATACGCAGTATTTT
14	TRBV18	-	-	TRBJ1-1	CASSPLVRGTEAFF	TGTGCCAGCTCACCACTTGTCAGGGGCACTGAAGCTTTCTTT
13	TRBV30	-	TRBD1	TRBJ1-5	CAWGQDSNQPQHF	TGTGCCTGGGGACAGGATAGCAATCAGCCCCAGCATTTT
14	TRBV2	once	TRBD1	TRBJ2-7	CASSEWTGISEQYF	TGTGCCAGCAGTGAGTGGACAGGGATCTCCGAGCAGTACTTC
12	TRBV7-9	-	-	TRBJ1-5	CASSLNTQPQHF	TGTGCCAGCAGCCTTAACACTCAGCCCCAGCATTTT
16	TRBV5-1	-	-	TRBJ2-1	CASSLEVLSSYNEQFF	TGCGCCAGCAGCTTGGAAGTCCTCAGCTCCTACAATGAGCAGTTCTTC
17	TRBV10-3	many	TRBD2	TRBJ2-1	CAISALSSGSSYNEQFF	TGTGCCATCAGTGCCCTATCTAGCGGGAGCTCCTACAATGAGCAGTTCTTC
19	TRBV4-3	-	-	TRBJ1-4	CASSQDSLVTFATNEKLFF	TGCGCCAGCAGCCAAGATAGTCTCGTGACATTTGCAACTAATGAAAAACTGTTTTTT
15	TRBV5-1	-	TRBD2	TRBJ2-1	CASSSSGRDYNEQFF	TGCGCCAGCAGCTCTAGCGGTAGGGACTACAATGAGCAGTTCTTC
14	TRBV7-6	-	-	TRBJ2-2	CASSSRVNTGELFF	TGTGCCAGCAGCTCCAGGGTAAACACCGGGGAGCTGTTTTTT
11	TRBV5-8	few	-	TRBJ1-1	CASSLHIEAFF	TGTGCCAGCAGCTTACACATTGAAGCTTTCTTT
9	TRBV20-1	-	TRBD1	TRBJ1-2	CSAPGTEFF	TGCAGTGCCCCCGGGACAGAGTTCTTC
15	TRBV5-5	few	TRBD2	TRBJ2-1	CASSGTSREYNEQFF	TGTGCCAGCAGCGGGACTTCGCGGGAGTACAATGAGCAGTTCTTC
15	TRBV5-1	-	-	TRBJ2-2	CASSFDRAGTGELFF	TGCGCCAGCAGCTTCGACAGGGCGGGAACCGGGGAGCTGTTTTTT
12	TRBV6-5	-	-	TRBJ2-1	CASATVYNEQFF	TGTGCCAGCGCGACAGTCTACAATGAGCAGTTCTTC
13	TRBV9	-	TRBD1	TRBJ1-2	CASRRQGMNGYTF	TGTGCCAGCAGAAGACAGGGGATGAATGGCTACACCTTC
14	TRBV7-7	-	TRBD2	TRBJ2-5	CASSPAGGGETQYF	TGTGCTAGCAGCCCAGCGGGAGGAGGGGAGACCCAGTACTTC
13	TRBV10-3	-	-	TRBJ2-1	CAIKRESISSQFF	TGTGCCATCAAACGGGAGAGCATTTCATCGCAGTTCTTC
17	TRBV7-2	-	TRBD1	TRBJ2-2	CASSLAHFATGGPELFF	TGTGCCAGCAGCTTAGCGCACTTCGCAACAGGGGGACCCGAGCTGTTTTTT
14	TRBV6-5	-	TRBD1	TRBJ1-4	CASSEQGADEKLFF	TGTGCCAGCAGTGAGCAGGGGGCGGATGAAAAACTGTTTTTT
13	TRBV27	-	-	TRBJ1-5	CASSLEFGQPQHF	TGTGCCAGCAGTCTCGAGTTCGGTCAGCCCCAGCATTTT
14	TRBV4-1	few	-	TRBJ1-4	CASSSGATNEKLFF	TGCGCCAGCAGCTCGGGGGCAACTAATGAAAAACTGTTTTTT
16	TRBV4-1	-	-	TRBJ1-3	CASSHVDRFSGNTIYF	TGCGCCAGCAGCCACGTCGACAGGTTCTCTGGAAACACCATATATTTT
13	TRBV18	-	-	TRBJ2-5	CASSLRREETQYF	TGTGCCAGCTCACTTCGACGGGAAGAGACCCAGTACTTC
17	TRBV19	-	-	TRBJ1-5	CASSMAWAGLGVQPQHF	TGTGCCAGTAGTATGGCTTGGGCGGGACTCGGGGTCCAGCCCCAGCATTTT
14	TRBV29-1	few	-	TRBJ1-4	CSVGIMGGDEKLFF	TGCAGCGTTGGAATTATGGGAGGGGATGAAAAACTGTTTTTT
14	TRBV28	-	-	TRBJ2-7	CASSLGGYKGEQYF	TGTGCCAGCAGTTTAGGAGGTTATAAGGGAGAGCAGTACTTC